This T cell receptor (beta chain) emerged from a study of cytomegalovirus exposure and HLA in healthy donors. Whole-study results and caveats: For cytomegalovirus status, the classifier reportedly gave diagnoses with high specificity and sensitivity.

The germline V gene encodes CDR1 SGHDT and CDR2 YYEEEE. Trimming shortened V by 6 bases and J by 2 bases, and 13 bases separated the two germline ends. CDR3 size: 14 residues. Points on this clone: Its antigen is undetermined.

Produced via immunoSEQ multiplex PCR; TCRdb's table is partial and in-frame only. The sample includes approximately 160,000 clones, 86% of them seen just once. The sequence came from a woman in her thirties in good health and CMV-seronegative. The sequenced material came from PBMCs. The V call is TRBV5-6, the J call TRBJ2-3; TRBD2 is a possible D gene (5 bases). As DNA, the CDR3 is TGTGCCAGCACCTATTCGGGGTCCACAGATACGCAGTATTTT. This codes for CASTYSGSTDTQYF. The full variable domain, in which reference TRBV5-6 and TRBJ2-3 provide the parts outside the CDR3, is DAGVTQSPTHLIKTRGQQVTLRCSPKSGHDTVSWYQQALGQGPQFIFQYYEEEERQRGNFPDRFSGHQFPNYSSELNVNALLLGDSALYLCASTYSGSTDTQYFGPGTRLTVL.